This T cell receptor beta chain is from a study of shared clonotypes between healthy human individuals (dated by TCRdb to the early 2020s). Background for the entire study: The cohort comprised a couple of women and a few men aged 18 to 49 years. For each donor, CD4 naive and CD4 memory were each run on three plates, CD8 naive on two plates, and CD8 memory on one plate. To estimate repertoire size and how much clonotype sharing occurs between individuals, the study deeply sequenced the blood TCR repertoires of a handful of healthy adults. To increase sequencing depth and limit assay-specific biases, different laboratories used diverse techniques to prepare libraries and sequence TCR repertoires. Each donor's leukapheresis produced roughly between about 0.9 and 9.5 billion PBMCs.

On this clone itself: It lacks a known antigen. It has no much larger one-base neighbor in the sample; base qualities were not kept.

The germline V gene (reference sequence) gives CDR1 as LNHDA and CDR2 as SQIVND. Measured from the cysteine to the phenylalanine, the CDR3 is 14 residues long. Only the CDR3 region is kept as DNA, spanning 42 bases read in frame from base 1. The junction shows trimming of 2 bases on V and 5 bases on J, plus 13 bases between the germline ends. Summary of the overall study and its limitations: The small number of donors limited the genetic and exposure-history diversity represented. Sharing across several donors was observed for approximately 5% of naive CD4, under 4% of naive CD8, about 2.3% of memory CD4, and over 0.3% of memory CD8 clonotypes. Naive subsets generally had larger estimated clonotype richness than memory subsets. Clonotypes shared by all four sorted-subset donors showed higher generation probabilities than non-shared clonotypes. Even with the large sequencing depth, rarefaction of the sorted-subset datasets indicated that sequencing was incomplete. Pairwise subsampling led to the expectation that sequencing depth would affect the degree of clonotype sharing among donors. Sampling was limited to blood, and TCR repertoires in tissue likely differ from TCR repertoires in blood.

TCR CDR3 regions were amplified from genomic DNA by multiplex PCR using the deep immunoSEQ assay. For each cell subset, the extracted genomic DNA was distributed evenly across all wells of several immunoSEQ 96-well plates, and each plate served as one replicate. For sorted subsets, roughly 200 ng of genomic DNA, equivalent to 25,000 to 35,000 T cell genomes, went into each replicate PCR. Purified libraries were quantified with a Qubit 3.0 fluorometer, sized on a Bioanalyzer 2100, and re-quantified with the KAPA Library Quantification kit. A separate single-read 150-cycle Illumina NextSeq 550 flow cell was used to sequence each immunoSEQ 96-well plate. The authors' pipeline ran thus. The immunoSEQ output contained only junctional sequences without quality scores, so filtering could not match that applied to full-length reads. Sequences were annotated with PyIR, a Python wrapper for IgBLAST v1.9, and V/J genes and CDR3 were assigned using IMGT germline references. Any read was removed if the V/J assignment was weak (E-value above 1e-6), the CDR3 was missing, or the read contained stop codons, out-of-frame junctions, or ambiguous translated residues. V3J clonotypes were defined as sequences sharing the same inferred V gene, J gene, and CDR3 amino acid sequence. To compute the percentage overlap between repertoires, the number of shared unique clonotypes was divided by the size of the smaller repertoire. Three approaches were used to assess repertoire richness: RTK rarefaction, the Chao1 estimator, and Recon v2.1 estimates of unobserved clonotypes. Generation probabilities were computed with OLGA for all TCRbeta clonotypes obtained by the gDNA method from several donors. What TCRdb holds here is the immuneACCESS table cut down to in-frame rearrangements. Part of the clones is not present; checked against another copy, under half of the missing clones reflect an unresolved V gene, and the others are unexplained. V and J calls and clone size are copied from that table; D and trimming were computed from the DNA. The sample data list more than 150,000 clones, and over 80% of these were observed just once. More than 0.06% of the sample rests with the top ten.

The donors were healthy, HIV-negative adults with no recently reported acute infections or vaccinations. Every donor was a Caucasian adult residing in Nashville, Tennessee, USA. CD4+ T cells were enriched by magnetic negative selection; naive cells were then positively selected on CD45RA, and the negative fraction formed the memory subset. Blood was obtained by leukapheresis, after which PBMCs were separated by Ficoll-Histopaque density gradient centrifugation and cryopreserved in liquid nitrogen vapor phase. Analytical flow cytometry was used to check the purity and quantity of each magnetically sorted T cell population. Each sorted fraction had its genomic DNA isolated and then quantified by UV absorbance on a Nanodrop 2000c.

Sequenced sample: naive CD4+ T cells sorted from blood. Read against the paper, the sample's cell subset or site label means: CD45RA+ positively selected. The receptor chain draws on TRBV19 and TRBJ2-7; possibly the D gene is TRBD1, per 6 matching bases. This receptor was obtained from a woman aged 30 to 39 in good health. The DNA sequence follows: TGTGCCAGTAGTATATATCCCGGGACAAACGAGCAGTACTTC. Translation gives CASSIYPGTNEQYF.